The 15 T cell receptor beta chains reported below all come from one sample, sequenced in a study of CD8 T cells in ankylosing spondylitis. Study results and caveats: In ankylosing spondylitis blood, a motif of about eight highly homologous TCR beta variants appeared characteristic.

MiXCR was run by TCRdb on the 5' RACE reads, yielding one entry per CDR3 protein. Of about 840,000 distinct CDR3 sequences listed, 10% to 15% are singletons. Antigens of these TCRs are unknown. The specimen was blood, either unsorted or a sorted T cell fraction (not recorded which). These receptors were obtained from a male donor with ankylosing spondylitis.

This clonotype was picked up a small number of times. The chain couples TRBV7-2 to TRBJ2-7, with D maybe TRBD2 (5 bases). CDR1 and CDR2 from the germline V gene are SGHTA and FQGNSA. Trimming removed 4 bases at V and 3 bases at J, with 22 bases between. This CDR3 has 17 residues. The DNA of the CDR3 is TGTGCCAGCAGCTACCCCCTCGGTGGGAGTCAGAACTACGAGCAGTACTTC. Amino acid sequence: CASSYPLGGSQNYEQYF.

This clonotype appeared a few times. The V call is TRBV6-1, the J call TRBJ1-3; D is perhaps TRBD1 (5 bases). The CDR3 has 15 amino acids. Germline lookup yields CDR1 MNHNS and CDR2 SASEGT. Deletions cut 8 bases from V and 5 bases from J, with 19 bases between. The chain's CDR3 is CASSLGGAGRNTIYF. Written as DNA, the CDR3 is TGTGCCAGCTCGCTTGGAGGGGCCGGGAGAAACACCATATATTTT.

Only a few counts were recorded for this clonotype. This chain connects TRBV12-3 or TRBV12-4 to TRBJ1-4; TRBD1 might be the D (6 bases). Between the trimmed V and J ends, which lost 5 bases and 5 bases, there was a span of 18 bases. The CDR3 runs to 16 residues. CDR3 residues: CASSTKGGSENEKLFF. CDR3 sequence (DNA): TGTGCCAGCAGTACTAAAGGGGGGTCGGAGAATGAAAAACTGTTTTTT.

V is TRBV7-9 and J is TRBJ1-1; D may be TRBD1 (5 bases). Germline V lookup: CDR1 SEHNR, CDR2 FQNEAQ (reference sequence). This CDR3 region has 15 residues. Trimming cost V 0 bases and J 1 base, with 9 bases left between them. The CDR3 sequence: CASSLASGWNTEAFF. Written as DNA, the CDR3 is TGTGCCAGCAGCTTAGCCTCAGGGTGGAACACTGAAGCTTTCTTT. Together with reference TRBV7-9 and TRBJ1-1, the CDR3 gives the full variable domain: DTGVSQNPRHKITKRGQNVTFRCDPISEHNRLYWYRQTLGQGPEFLTYFQNEAQLEKSRLLSDRFSAERPKGSFSTLEIQRTEQGDSAMYLCASSLASGWNTEAFFGQGTRLTVV.

This clonotype came up a few times. The rearrangement links TRBV10-3 to TRBJ2-7; D might be TRBD2 (5 bases). Germline CDR1 and CDR2: ENHRY and SYGVKD. Trimming removed 3 bases from V and 1 base from J, with 10 bases in between. The CDR3 consists of 14 residues. In DNA form, the CDR3 reads TGTGCCATCAGTGACCCTTCGGGGTCCTACGAGCAGTACTTC. Its protein is CAISDPSGSYEQYF.

This clonotype has more than one count but fewer than ten. The V gene is TRBV7-2, the J gene TRBJ2-4, with D possibly TRBD1 on 5 matching bases. Trimming took off 5 bases at V and 3 bases at J, with 11 bases between the two ends. This CDR3 has 14 residues. Germline lookup yields CDR1 SGHTA and CDR2 FQGNSA. This chain's CDR3 is CASSPTGFKNIQYF. CDR3 DNA: TGTGCCAGCAGCCCAACAGGATTCAAAAACATTCAGTACTTC.

This sequence joins TRBV7-8 and TRBJ2-2, with 7 bases lining up with TRBD2. Trimming at V came to 0 bases and at J to 3 bases, leaving 10 bases not matched to a gene. The CDR3 sequence is 18 residues long. Germline lookup yields CDR1 SGHVS and CDR2 FQNEAQ. CDR3 loop: CASSLAHLVGGDTGELFF. The CDR3 nucleotides read TGTGCCAGCAGCTTAGCGCATCTCGTGGGAGGGGACACCGGGGAGCTGTTTTTT.

This clonotype was counted ten times or more. V is TRBV29-1 and J is TRBJ2-1; TRBD2 matches 10 bases. Looked up from germline, CDR1 is SQVTM and CDR2 is ANQGSEA. This CDR3 has 14 residues. The trim removed 6 bases at V and 6 bases at J, leaving 8 bases unmatched. DNA of the CDR3: TGCAGCGTGGAAACTAGCGGGAAATTCAATGAGCAGTTCTTC. Its translation: CSVETSGKFNEQFF.

This clonotype was recorded once. V gene TRBV28 combines with J gene TRBJ1-2; no clear D. Trimming left V 2 bases short and J 2 bases short, with 12 bases between. CDR1 MDHEN and CDR2 SYDVKM come from the germline V gene. This CDR3 spans 15 amino acids. The CDR3 region is CASSLDVTGNYGYTF. CDR3 DNA: TGTGCCAGCAGTTTAGACGTGACTGGCAACTATGGCTACACCTTC.

This clonotype was seen a few times. The CDR3 reads CASSEMERHNRNTEAFF. CDR3 bases: TGTGCCAGCAGTGAAATGGAACGACACAACAGGAACACTGAAGCTTTCTTT. The genes are TRBV6-4 and TRBJ1-1; D unresolved. The CDR3 spans 17 residues. With 3 bases removed from V and 1 base from J, the gap between germline ends came to 18 bases. CDR1 and CDR2 (germline): MRHNA, SNTAGT.

The chain is built from TRBV4-1 and TRBJ2-3, with D maybe TRBD1 (6 bases). The V end was cut by 4 bases, the J end by 1 base, with 15 bases between. The CDR3 spans 16 residues. The germline V gene encodes CDR1 MGHRA and CDR2 YSYEKL. CDR3 in amino acids: CASSRPRGSGTDTQYF. CDR3 in DNA: TGCGCCAGCAGCCGGCCCAGGGGTTCTGGCACAGATACGCAGTATTTT.

This CDR3 is CASSLMEALWDMGDKNIQYF. The CDR3 DNA reads TGTGCCAGCAGCTTAATGGAGGCATTGTGGGACATGGGGGACAAAAACATTCAGTACTTC. The chain couples TRBV11-1 to TRBJ2-4; D is perhaps TRBD1 (6 bases). This CDR3 region has 20 residues. From germline, CDR1 is SGHAT and CDR2 FQDESV (reference sequence). Deletions cut 2 bases from V and 3 bases from J, with 26 bases between.

This clonotype occurred many times. This chain joins TRBV29-1 and TRBJ1-2; unclear D gene. Germline CDR1 SQVTM, CDR2 ANQGSEA. The CDR3 length is 14 residues. Trimming pared 4 bases from V and 0 bases from J, leaving 12 bases between. The CDR3 DNA sequence: TGCAGCGTTGGAGGCAGCTATTCTAACTATGGCTACACCTTC. It specifies CSVGGSYSNYGYTF.

This clonotype was detected many times. This rearrangement joins TRBV5-1 to TRBJ2-6, with unresolved D. The V end lost 2 bases, the J end lost 4 bases, and 7 bases lay between the germline ends. CDR1 SGHRS and CDR2 YFSETQ come from the germline V gene. The CDR3 runs to 14 residues. The CDR3 DNA is TGCGCCAGCAGCTTTTTCGGAGGGGCCAACGTCCTGACTTTC. Translating gives CASSFFGGANVLTF.

This clonotype was recorded at least ten times. CDR3 sequence: CASSRRTSGNNEQFF. CDR3 DNA: TGTGCCAGCAGCCGAAGGACTAGCGGGAACAATGAGCAGTTCTTC. The V and J genes are TRBV5-6 and TRBJ2-1, with TRBD2 identical over 12 bases. CDR1 and CDR2 from the germline V gene are SGHDT and YYEEEE. The V segment lost 4 bases and the J segment 5 bases; nucleotides outside the gene matches: 4. CDR3 length: 15 amino acids.